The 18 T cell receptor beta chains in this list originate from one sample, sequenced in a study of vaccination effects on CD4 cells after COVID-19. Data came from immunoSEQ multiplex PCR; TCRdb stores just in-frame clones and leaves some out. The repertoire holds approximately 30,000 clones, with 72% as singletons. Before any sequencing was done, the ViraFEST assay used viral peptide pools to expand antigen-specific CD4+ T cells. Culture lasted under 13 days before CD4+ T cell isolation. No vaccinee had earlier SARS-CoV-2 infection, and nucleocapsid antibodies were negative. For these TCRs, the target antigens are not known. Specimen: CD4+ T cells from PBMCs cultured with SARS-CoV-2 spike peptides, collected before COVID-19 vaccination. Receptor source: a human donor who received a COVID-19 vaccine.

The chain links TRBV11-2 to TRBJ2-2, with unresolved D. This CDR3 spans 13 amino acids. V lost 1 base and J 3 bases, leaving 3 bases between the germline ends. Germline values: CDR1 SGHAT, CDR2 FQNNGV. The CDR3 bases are TGTGCCAGCAGCTTAGGATACACCGGGGAGCTGTTTTTT. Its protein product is CASSLGYTGELFF.

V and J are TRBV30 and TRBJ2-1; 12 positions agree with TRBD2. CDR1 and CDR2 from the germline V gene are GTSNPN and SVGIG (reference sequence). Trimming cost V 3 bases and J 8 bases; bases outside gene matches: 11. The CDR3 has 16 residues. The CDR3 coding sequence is TGTGCCTGGAGCACCGTACCTAGCGGGGGGGTCCATGAGCAGTTCTTC. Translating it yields CAWSTVPSGGVHEQFF.

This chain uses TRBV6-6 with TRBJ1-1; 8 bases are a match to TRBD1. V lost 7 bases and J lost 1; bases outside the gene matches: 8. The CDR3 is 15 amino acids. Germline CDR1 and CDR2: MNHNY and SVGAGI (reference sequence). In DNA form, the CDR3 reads TGTGCCAGCACCGAACAGGGGGGGTGGAACACTGAAGCTTTCTTT. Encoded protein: CASTEQGGWNTEAFF.

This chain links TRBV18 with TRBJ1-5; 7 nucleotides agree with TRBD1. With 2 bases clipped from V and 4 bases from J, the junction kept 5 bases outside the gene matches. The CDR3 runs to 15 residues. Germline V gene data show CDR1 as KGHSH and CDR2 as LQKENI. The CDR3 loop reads CASSPTGVGNQPQHF. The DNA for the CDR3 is TGTGCCAGCTCACCAACAGGGGTTGGGAATCAGCCCCAGCATTTT.

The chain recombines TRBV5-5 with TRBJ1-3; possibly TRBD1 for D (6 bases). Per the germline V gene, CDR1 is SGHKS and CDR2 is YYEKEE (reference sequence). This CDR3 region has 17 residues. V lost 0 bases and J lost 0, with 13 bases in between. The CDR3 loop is CASSLVMGGSSGNTIYF. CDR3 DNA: TGTGCCAGCAGCTTGGTCATGGGGGGCTCCTCTGGAAACACCATATATTTT.

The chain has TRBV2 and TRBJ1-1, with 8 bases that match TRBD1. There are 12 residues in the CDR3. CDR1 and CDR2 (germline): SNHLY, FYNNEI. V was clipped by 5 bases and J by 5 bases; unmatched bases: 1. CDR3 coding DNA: TGTGCCAGCAGTAACAGGGGGACTGAAGCTTTCTTT. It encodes CASSNRGTEAFF.

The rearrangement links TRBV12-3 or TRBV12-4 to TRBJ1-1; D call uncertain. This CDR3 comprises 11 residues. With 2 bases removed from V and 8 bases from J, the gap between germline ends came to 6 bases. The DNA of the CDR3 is TGTGCCAGCAGTTTATCCAGGGAAGCTTTCTTT. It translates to CASSLSREAFF.

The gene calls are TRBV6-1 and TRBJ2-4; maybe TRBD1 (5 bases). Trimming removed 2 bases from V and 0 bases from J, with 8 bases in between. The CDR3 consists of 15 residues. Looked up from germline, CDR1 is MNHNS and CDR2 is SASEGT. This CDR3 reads CASSELDKAKNIQYF. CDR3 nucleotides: TGTGCCAGCAGTGAATTGGACAAAGCCAAAAACATTCAGTACTTC.

CDR3 nucleotides: TGTGCCAGCAGCTTCAGCGGGGGGGCAGATACGCAGTATTTT. This sequence encodes CASSFSGGADTQYF. The gene calls are TRBV7-2 and TRBJ2-3; 10 positions agree with TRBD2. Germline loops: CDR1 SGHTA, CDR2 FQGNSA. This CDR3 is 14 amino acids long. J lost 4 bases, V lost 3 bases, and 1 base had no gene match.

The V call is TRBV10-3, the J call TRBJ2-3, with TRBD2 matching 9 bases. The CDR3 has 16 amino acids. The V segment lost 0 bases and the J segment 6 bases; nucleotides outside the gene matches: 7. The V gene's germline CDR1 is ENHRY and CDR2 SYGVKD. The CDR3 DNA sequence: TGTGCCATCAGTGAGTCTGCGGGAGGGAAGCGGGATACGCAGTATTTT. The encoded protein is CAISESAGGKRDTQYF.

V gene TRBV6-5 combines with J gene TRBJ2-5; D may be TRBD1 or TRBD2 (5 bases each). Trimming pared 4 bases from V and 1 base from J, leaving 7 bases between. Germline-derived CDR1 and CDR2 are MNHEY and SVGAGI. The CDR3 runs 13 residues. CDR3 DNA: TGTGCCAGCAGTTCAGGGACCCAAGAGACCCAGTACTTC. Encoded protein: CASSSGTQETQYF.

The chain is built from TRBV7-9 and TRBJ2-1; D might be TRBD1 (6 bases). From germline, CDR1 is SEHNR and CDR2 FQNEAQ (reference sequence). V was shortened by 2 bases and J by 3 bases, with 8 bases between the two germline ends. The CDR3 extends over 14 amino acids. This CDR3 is CASSLTGLYNEQFF. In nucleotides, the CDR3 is TGTGCCAGCAGCTTAACAGGGCTCTACAATGAGCAGTTCTTC.

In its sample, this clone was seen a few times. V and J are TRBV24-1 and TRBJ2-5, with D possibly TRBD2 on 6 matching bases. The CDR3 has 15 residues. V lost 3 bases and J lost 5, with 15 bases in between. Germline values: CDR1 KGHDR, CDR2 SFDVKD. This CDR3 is CATSDASGGRETQYF. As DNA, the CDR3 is TGTGCCACCAGTGATGCTTCCGGGGGACGGGAGACCCAGTACTTC.

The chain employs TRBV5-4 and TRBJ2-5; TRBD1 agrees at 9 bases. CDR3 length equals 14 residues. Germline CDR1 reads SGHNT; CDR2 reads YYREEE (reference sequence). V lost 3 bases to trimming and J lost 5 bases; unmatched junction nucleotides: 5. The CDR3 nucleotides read TGTGCCAGCAGCTCACAGGGGGCCGGGGAGACCCAGTACTTC. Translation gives CASSSQGAGETQYF. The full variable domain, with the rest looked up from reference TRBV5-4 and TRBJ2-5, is ETGVTQSPTHLIKTRGQQVTLRCSSQSGHNTVSWYQQALGQGPQFIFQYYREEENGRGNFPPRFSGLQFPNYSSELNVNALELDDSALYLCASSSQGAGETQYFGPGTRLLVL.

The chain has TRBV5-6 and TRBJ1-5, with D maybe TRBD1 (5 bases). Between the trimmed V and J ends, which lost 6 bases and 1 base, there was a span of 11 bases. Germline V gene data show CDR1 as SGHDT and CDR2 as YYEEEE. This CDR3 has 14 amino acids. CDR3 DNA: TGTGCCAGCACCGTCGGGGGGAGCAATCAGCCCCAGCATTTT. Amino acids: CASTVGGSNQPQHF. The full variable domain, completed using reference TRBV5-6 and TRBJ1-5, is DAGVTQSPTHLIKTRGQQVTLRCSPKSGHDTVSWYQQALGQGPQFIFQYYEEEERQRGNFPDRFSGHQFPNYSSELNVNALLLGDSALYLCASTVGGSNQPQHFGDGTRLSIL.

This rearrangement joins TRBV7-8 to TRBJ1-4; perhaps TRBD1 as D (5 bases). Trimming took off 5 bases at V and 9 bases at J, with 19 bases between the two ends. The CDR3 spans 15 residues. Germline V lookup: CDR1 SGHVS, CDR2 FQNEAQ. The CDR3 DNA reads TGTGCCAGCAGCCCCGATGGGGGGGGGTTGAAAAAACTGTTTTTT. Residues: CASSPDGGGLKKLFF.

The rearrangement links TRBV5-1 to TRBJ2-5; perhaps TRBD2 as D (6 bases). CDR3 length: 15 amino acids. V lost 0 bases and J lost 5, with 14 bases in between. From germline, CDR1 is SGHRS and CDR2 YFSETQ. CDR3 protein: CASSLGTIGGETQYF. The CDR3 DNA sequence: TGCGCCAGCAGCTTGGGGACGATTGGAGGGGAGACCCAGTACTTC.

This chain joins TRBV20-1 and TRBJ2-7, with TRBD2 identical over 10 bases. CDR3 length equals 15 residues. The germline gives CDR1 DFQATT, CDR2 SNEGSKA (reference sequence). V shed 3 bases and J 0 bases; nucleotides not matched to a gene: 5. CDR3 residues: CSASRSSGSSYEQYF. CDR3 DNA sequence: TGCAGTGCTAGTAGGTCTAGCGGGAGCTCCTACGAGCAGTACTTC.